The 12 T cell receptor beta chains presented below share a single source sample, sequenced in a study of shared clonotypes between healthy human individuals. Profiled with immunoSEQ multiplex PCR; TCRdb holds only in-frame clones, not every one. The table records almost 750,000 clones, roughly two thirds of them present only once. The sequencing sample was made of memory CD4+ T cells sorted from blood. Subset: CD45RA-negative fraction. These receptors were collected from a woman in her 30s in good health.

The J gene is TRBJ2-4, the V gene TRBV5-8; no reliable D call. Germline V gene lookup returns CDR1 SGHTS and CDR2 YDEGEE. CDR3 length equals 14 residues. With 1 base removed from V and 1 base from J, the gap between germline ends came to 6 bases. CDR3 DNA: TGTGCCAGCAGCTTGAAGGGCGCCAAAAACATTCAGTACTTC. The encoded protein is CASSLKGAKNIQYF.

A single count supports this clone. As DNA, the CDR3 is TGTGCCAGCAGTTTAGTAAGGGGCTCTGGAAACACCATATATTTT. Protein sequence: CASSLVRGSGNTIYF. This chain joins TRBV28 and TRBJ1-3; TRBD1 is a possible D gene (5 bases). The CDR3 spans 15 residues. V gave up 2 bases and J gave up 0 bases, with 8 bases separating them. The V gene's germline CDR1 is MDHEN and CDR2 SYDVKM.

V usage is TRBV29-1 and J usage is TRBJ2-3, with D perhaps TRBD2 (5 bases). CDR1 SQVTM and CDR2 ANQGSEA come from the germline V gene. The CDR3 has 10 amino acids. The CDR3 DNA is TGCAGGGGGAGTTCAGATACGCAGTATTTT. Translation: CRGSSDTQYF.

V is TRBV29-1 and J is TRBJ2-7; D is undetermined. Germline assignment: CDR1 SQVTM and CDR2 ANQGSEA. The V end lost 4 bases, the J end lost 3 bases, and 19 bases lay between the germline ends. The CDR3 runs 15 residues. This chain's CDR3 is CSVVVSVAAFYEQYF. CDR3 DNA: TGCAGCGTTGTCGTGTCGGTGGCAGCCTTCTACGAGCAGTACTTC.

Written as DNA, the CDR3 is TGCGCCAGCAGCCCAGTGGCGGGAGGCCAATACAATGAGCAGTTCTTC. Its protein is CASSPVAGGQYNEQFF. V usage is TRBV5-1 and J usage is TRBJ2-1; 8 nucleotides agree with TRBD2. V trimming: 4 bases; J trimming: 4 bases; junction bases outside the gene matches: 10. Germline assignment: CDR1 SGHRS and CDR2 YFSETQ. The CDR3 contains 16 residues.

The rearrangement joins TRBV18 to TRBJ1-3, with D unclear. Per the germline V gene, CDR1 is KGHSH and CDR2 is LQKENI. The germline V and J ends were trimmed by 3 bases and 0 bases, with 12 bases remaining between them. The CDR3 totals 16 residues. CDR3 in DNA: TGTGCCAGCTCACCGGTCGCAGACAACTCTGGAAACACCATATATTTT. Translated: CASSPVADNSGNTIYF. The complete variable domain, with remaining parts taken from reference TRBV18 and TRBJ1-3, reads NAGVMQNPRHLVRRRGQEARLRCSPMKGHSHVYWYRQLPEEGLKFMVYLQKENIIDESGMPKERFSAEFPKEGPSILRIQQVVRGDSAAYFCASSPVADNSGNTIYFGEGSWLTVV.

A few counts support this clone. The CDR3 nucleotides are TGTGCCAGCAATCGCGGGAGTAGCTCCTACGAGCAGTACTTC. This translates into CASNRGSSSYEQYF. V and J are TRBV7-7 and TRBJ2-7; 7 bases agree with TRBD2. The germline gives CDR1 SSHAT, CDR2 FNYEAQ (reference sequence). This CDR3 comprises 14 residues. V shed 7 bases, J shed 0 bases, and the junction held 6 bases outside the gene matches.

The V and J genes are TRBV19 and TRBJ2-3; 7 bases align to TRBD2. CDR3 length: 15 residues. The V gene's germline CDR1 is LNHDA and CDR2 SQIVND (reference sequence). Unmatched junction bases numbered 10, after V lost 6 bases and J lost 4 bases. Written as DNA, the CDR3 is TGTGCCAGTAGCCCGGGGCGGGAGTACTCAGATACGCAGTATTTT. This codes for CASSPGREYSDTQYF.

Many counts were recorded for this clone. CDR3 nucleotides: TGTGCCAGTAATAACAACGGGAGGGCCATTTCCCCTGAGGACACTGAAGCTTTCTTT. It encodes CASNNNGRAISPEDTEAFF. The rearrangement uses TRBV19 and TRBJ1-1; D is unresolved. Germline V CDR1 and CDR2: LNHDA, SQIVND (reference sequence). The CDR3 spans 19 residues. V shed 7 bases and J shed 3 bases, with 30 bases lying between them.

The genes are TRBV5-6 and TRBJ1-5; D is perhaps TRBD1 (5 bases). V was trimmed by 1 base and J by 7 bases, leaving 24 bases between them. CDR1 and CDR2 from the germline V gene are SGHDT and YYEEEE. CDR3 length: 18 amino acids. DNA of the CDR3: TGTGCCAGCAGCTTGATTACGAGGGGAGGGGCCCTCGCCCAGCCCCAGCATTTT. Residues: CASSLITRGGALAQPQHF.

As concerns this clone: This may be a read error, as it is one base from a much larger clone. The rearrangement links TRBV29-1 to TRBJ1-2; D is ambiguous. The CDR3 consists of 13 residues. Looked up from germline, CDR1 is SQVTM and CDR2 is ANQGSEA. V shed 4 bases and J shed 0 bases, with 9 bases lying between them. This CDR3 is CSVGQLTNYGYTF. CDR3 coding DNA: TGCAGCGTTGGGCAGCTTACTAACTATGGCTACACCTTC.

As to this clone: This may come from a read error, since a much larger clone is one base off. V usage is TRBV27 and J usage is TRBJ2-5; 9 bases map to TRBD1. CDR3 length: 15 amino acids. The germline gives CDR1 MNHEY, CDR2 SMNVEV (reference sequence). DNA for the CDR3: TGTACCAGCAGTTGGTCGACAGGGGGAAGGGAGACCCAGTACTTC. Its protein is CTSSWSTGGRETQYF.